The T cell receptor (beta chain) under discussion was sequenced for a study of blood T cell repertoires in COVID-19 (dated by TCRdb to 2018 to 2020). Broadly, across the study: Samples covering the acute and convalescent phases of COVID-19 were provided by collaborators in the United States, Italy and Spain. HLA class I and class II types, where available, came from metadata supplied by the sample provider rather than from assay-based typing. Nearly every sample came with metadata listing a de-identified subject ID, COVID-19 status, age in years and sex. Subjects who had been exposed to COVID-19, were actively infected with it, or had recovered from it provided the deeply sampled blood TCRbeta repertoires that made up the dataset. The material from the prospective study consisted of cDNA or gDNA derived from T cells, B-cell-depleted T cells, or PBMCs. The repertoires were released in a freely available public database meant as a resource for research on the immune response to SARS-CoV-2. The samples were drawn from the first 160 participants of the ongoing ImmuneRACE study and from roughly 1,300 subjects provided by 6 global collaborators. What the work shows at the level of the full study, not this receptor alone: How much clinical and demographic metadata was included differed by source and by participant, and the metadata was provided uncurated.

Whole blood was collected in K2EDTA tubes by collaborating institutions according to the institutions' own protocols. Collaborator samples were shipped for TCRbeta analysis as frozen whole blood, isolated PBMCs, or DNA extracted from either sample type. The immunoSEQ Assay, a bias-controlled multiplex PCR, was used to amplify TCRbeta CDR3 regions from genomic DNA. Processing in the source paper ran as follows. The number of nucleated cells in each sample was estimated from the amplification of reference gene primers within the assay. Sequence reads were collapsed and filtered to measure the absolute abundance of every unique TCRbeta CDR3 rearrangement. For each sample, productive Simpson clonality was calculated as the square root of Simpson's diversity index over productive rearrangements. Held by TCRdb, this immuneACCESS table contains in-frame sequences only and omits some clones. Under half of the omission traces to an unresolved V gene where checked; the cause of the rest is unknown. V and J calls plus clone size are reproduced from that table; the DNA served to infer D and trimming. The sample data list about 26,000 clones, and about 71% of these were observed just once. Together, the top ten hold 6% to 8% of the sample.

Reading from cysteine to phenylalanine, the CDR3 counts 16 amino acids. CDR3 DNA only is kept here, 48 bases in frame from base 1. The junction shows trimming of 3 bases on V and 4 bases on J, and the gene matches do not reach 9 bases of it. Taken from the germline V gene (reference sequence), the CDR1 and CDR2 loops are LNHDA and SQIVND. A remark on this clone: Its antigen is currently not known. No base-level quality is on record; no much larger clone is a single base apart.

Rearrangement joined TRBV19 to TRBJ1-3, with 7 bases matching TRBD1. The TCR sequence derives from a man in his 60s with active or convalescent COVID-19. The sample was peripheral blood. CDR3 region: CASSILGRGKGNTIYF. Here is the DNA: TGTGCCAGTAGTATTTTGGGCAGGGGGAAAGGAAACACCATATATTTT.